This T cell receptor (beta chain) was documented in a study of blood T cell repertoires in COVID-19 (dated by TCRdb to 2018 to 2020). For context, the study as a whole: Collaborator samples came from the United States, Italy and Spain and covered acute and convalescent phases of COVID-19. Samples came from the ongoing ImmuneRACE study (first 160 participants) plus 1,254 subjects from 6 global collaborators. The prospective study material was composed of cDNA or gDNA derived from T cells, B-cell-depleted T cells, or PBMCs. Nearly every sample came with metadata listing a de-identified subject ID, COVID-19 status, age in years and sex. Where HLA class I and class II types were available, the types were taken from metadata supplied by the sample provider, not from assay-based typing. A freely available public database, intended as a resource for researchers studying the immune response to SARS-CoV-2, is where the repertoires were released. The dataset comprised deeply sampled blood TCRbeta repertoires from subjects exposed to, actively infected with, or recovered from COVID-19.

On this clone itself: The target of this receptor is not known. Base quality data are lacking; no much larger clone is found one base away.

At one collaborating source in Seattle, patients were enrolled during active infection and were followed longitudinally through the course of disease. The collaborating institutions used their own protocols to collect whole blood in K2EDTA tubes. For TCRbeta analysis, collaborator samples were shipped as frozen whole blood, as isolated PBMCs, or as DNA extracted from either sample type. The full study reports these points: The quantity of clinical and demographic metadata differed by source and by participant and was supplied without curation.

TCRbeta CDR3 regions were amplified from genomic DNA by means of the immunoSEQ Assay, a bias-controlled multiplex PCR. From the authors' description of their analysis: Nucleated cell counts per sample were estimated from amplification of reference gene primers within the assay. To quantify the absolute abundance of each unique TCRbeta CDR3 rearrangement, sequence reads were collapsed and filtered. For each sample, productive Simpson clonality was calculated by taking the square root of Simpson's diversity index across productive rearrangements. The table comes from immuneACCESS by way of TCRdb, which keeps in-frame sequences with V and J called. Part of the clones is missing from these tables; in studies checked, under half for an unresolved V gene and the rest for unknown reasons. The V and J calls and clone size are taken from that table; D and trimming were inferred from the DNA. In this sample the table shows approximately 300,000 clones, 90% of which occur a single time. More than 0.85% of the sample is taken by the ten largest.

CDR1 and CDR2 are drawn from the germline V gene (reference sequence): LNHDA, SQIVND. From the cysteine up to the phenylalanine, the CDR3 has a length of 15 residues. The sequence is cut down to CDR3 DNA, 45 bases in frame from base 1. The junction shows trimming of 1 base on V and 2 bases on J, and the gene matches do not reach 2 bases of it. The sample taken for sequencing was peripheral blood. The clonotype was recovered from a woman in her forties with COVID-19, enrolled during active disease. Recombination connected TRBV19 to TRBJ2-1, with 7 central nucleotides matching TRBD2. In nucleotides, the sequence is TGTGCCAGTAGTATAGGGGGGGGGACCTACAATGAGCAGTTCTTC. It translates as CASSIGGGTYNEQFF.